The present entry profiles one TCR beta chain with its context. What it binds is unknown. Unexposed donor CD4+ T cells date from about 2010-2019, before the COVID-19 pandemic. CD4+ T cells were isolated from the cells after 10 days of culture. Data came from immunoSEQ multiplex PCR; TCRdb stores just in-frame clones and leaves some out. The data hold just under 30,000 clones, with about three quarters observed a single time. These data originate in a study of CD4 T cells in relation to SARS-CoV-2 and coronaviruses. Study-wide context: TCR beta CDR3s were sequenced after roughly ten-day antigen culture of PBMCs. The restricting HLA molecule for shared crossreactive spike epitopes was mapped.

The sample taken for sequencing was CD4+ T cells from PBMCs, cultured in vitro. This receptor was taken from a human donor in good health.

The CDR3 DNA follows: TGCGCCAGCAGTGGTGGCAGGGGTCTAACCGGGGAGCTGTTTTTT. This encodes CASSGGRGLTGELFF. This chain uses TRBV10-2 with TRBJ2-2; the D gene is possibly TRBD1 (6 bases). The CDR3 is made up of 15 amino acids. V dropped 4 bases and J dropped 5 bases, with 14 bases sitting between them. Per germline, CDR1 WSHSY and CDR2 SAAADI.